This T cell receptor (beta chain) derives from a study of regulatory T cells in long-lasting Graves disease. This clonotype was observed at least ten times. In building TCR beta libraries, iRepertoire HTBI primers were used together with Arm-PCR of CDR3 regions. TCRdb independently ran MiXCR on the multiplex PCR reads; one entry per CDR3 protein. The sample shows roughly 560,000 distinct CDR3 sequences, approximately 16% of them seen only once. The V gene end was trimmed by 6 bases and the J gene end by 5 bases; junction bases not matched to a gene: 10. Germline CDR1 is MDHEN and CDR2 is SYDVKM. The CDR3 runs 15 residues. Time point defined: newly diagnosed GD, antithyroid drugs for less than 3 months. PBMC RNA served as the TCR library source. This sample also belongs to another study, concerning T cells in Graves' hyperthyroidism and ophthalmopathy. As that report states: Initially, a first-round RT-PCR of the TCR CDR3 employed the HTBI primer set.

Sequences were derived from peripheral blood mononuclear cells (PBMCs), sampled at new diagnosis, from a patient treated with antithyroid drugs. The receptor comes from a woman between 40 and 65 years old with Graves disease. The chain is built from TRBV28 and TRBJ2-3, with 8 bases fitting TRBD2. The CDR3 DNA follows: TGTGCCAGCAGCCCCGGCGGGGGGCCGGTAGATACGCAGTATTTT. The encoded protein is CASSPGGGPVDTQYF.